These 26 T cell receptor beta chains share one sample of origin, sequenced in a study of control samples from healthy donors and cancer patients. TCRdb keeps only in-frame clones here, not all; method: immunoSEQ multiplex PCR. This sample yields approximately 100,000 clones, of which around nine tenths are seen a single time; about 3% belongs to the top ten. The specimen sequenced was blood. Every receptor here comes from a human donor in good health. The donor label of this sample is uncertain.

This chain connects TRBV5-4 to TRBJ2-2; TRBD2 matches at 7 bases. This CDR3 contains 16 residues. Germline-derived CDR1 and CDR2 are SGHNT and YYREEE (reference sequence). J was trimmed by 2 bases and V by 4 bases; bases with no gene match: 8. Here the CDR3 reads CASSGRERGNTGELFF. The CDR3 DNA sequence: TGTGCCAGCAGCGGGAGGGAGCGGGGTAACACCGGGGAGCTGTTTTTT.

The chain employs TRBV29-1 and TRBJ2-7; TRBD1 might be the D (6 bases). Per the germline V gene, CDR1 is SQVTM and CDR2 is ANQGSEA. The CDR3 totals 12 residues. With 6 bases removed from V and 4 bases from J, the gap between germline ends came to 13 bases. The CDR3 DNA reads as TGCAGCGTGATCGCAGGGGCGTACGAGCAGTACTTC. Residues: CSVIAGAYEQYF.

The CDR3 protein is CASSSRRGYTF. For the CDR3, the DNA is TGTGCCAGCAGTTCCCGGAGGGGCTACACCTTC. The chain has TRBV12-3 or TRBV12-4 and TRBJ1-2; D unresolved. The CDR3 loop spans 11 amino acids. V shed 4 bases and J shed 8 bases, with 8 bases lying between them.

CDR3 sequence (DNA): TGTGCCAGCAGTCCGGGACAGAACTATGGCTACACCTTC. Amino acids: CASSPGQNYGYTF. The rearrangement joins TRBV5-8 to TRBJ1-2; 7 positions agree with TRBD1. The CDR3 is made up of 13 amino acids. V gave up 5 bases and J gave up 2 bases; unmatched junction bases: 3. Germline lookup yields CDR1 SGHTS and CDR2 YDEGEE. The complete variable domain, with remaining parts taken from reference TRBV5-8 and TRBJ1-2, reads EAGVTQSPTHLIKTRGQQATLRCSPISGHTSVYWYQQALGLGLQFLLWYDEGEERNRGNFPPRFSGRQFPNYSSELNVNALELEDSALYLCASSPGQNYGYTFGSGTRLTVV.

The genes are TRBV19 and TRBJ1-5; D ambiguous. CDR3 length: 13 residues. CDR1 and CDR2 from the germline V gene are LNHDA and SQIVND (reference sequence). The V end lost 4 bases, the J end lost 4 bases, and 8 bases lay between the germline ends. The CDR3 coding sequence is TGTGCCAGTAGTAAGGTGAAGAATCAGCCCCAGCATTTT. Encoded protein: CASSKVKNQPQHF.

V is TRBV19 and J is TRBJ1-1; no clear D gene. V was trimmed by 7 bases and J by 4 bases, leaving 19 bases between them. The V gene's germline CDR1 is LNHDA and CDR2 SQIVND (reference sequence). The CDR3 runs 15 residues. This CDR3 reads CASTPAGLPGTEAFF. The CDR3 DNA sequence: TGTGCCAGTACCCCGGCCGGACTGCCGGGCACTGAAGCTTTCTTT.

This clone was observed a single time. The chain couples TRBV30 to TRBJ2-1, with 7 bases matching TRBD1. The CDR3 length is 15 residues. Trimming removed 8 bases from V and 2 bases from J; junction bases left unmatched: 12. Looked up from germline, CDR1 is GTSNPN and CDR2 is SVGIG (reference sequence). This CDR3 is CAGLSDRVAYNEQFF. In nucleotides, the CDR3 is TGTGCCGGACTTTCCGACAGGGTTGCCTACAATGAGCAGTTCTTC.

This rearrangement joins TRBV9 to TRBJ2-2; D is tentatively TRBD1 or TRBD2 (5 bases each). This CDR3 is 15 amino acids long. V was shortened by 4 bases and J by 4 bases, with 14 bases between the two germline ends. Germline CDR1 SGDLS, CDR2 YYNGEE. DNA of the CDR3: TGTGCCAGCAGCCCGGGACCCTCATTCACCGGGGAGCTGTTTTTT. The encoded protein is CASSPGPSFTGELFF. The full variable domain, rest sourced from reference TRBV9 and TRBJ2-2, is DSGVTQTPKHLITATGQRVTLRCSPRSGDLSVYWYQQSLDQGLQFLIQYYNGEERAKGNILERFSAQQFPDLHSELNLSSLELGDSALYFCASSPGPSFTGELFFGEGSRLTVL.

This chain joins TRBV5-1 and TRBJ1-1; TRBD1 matches at 8 bases. The CDR3 is 15 residues long. Germline CDR1 SGHRS, CDR2 YFSETQ. V shed 4 bases, J shed 4 bases, and the junction held 9 bases outside the gene matches. CDR3 region: CASSVLPTGGTEAFF. In DNA form, the CDR3 reads TGCGCCAGCAGCGTGCTACCAACAGGGGGCACTGAAGCTTTCTTT.

V is TRBV6-5 and J is TRBJ1-1, with no clear D. CDR1 is MNHEY, CDR2 SVGAGI, per germline. Trimming stripped 4 bases from V and 1 base from J, with 10 bases between. The CDR3 covers 14 residues. The CDR3 here is CASSFRGENTEAFF. For the CDR3, the DNA is TGTGCCAGCAGTTTCCGTGGGGAGAACACTGAAGCTTTCTTT.

This clone was detected only once. V is TRBV24-1 and J is TRBJ2-1, with 12 nucleotides matching TRBD1. Germline V gene data show CDR1 as KGHDR and CDR2 as SFDVKD. V was pared by 5 bases and J by 7 bases, with 11 bases of the junction left unmatched. This CDR3 comprises 17 residues. CDR3 sequence: CATSVTPGQGAWNEQFF. As DNA, the CDR3 is TGTGCCACCAGTGTCACCCCGGGACAGGGGGCATGGAATGAGCAGTTCTTC.

This sequence joins TRBV28 and TRBJ1-5; D remains ambiguous. Germline V gene lookup returns CDR1 MDHEN and CDR2 SYDVKM. The CDR3 runs to 12 residues. Trimming stripped 4 bases from V and 5 bases from J, with 6 bases between. The CDR3 is CASSWPYQPQHF. The CDR3 bases are TGTGCCAGCAGTTGGCCTTATCAGCCCCAGCATTTT.

This chain uses TRBV6-1 with TRBJ1-1, with D perhaps TRBD1 (6 bases). The germline V gene encodes CDR1 MNHNS and CDR2 SASEGT. V was pared by 2 bases and J by 0 bases, with 10 bases between. The CDR3 runs 15 residues. DNA of the CDR3: TGTGCCAGCAGTGAAAGGACAGACATGAACACTGAAGCTTTCTTT. Translating it yields CASSERTDMNTEAFF.

V is TRBV27 and J is TRBJ2-5; 8 nucleotides match TRBD2. V was clipped by 5 bases and J by 2 bases; unmatched bases: 7. Per germline, CDR1 MNHEY and CDR2 SMNVEV (reference sequence). The CDR3 is 15 residues long. The CDR3 protein is CASSQGLVGQETQYF. Written as DNA, the CDR3 is TGTGCCAGCAGTCAGGGACTAGTAGGTCAAGAGACCCAGTACTTC.

This chain connects TRBV30 to TRBJ1-6; D ambiguous. With 0 bases removed from V and 0 bases from J, the gap between germline ends came to 12 bases. This CDR3 region has 17 residues. Germline CDR1 GTSNPN, CDR2 SVGIG (reference sequence). CDR3 sequence: CAWSVAGRGSYNSPLHF. In nucleotides, the CDR3 is TGTGCCTGGAGTGTAGCCGGGAGAGGCTCCTATAATTCACCCCTCCACTTT.

This chain joins TRBV7-9 and TRBJ1-2, with D unresolved. Germline V gene sequence: CDR1 SEHNR, CDR2 FQNEAQ (reference sequence). Trimming pared 4 bases from V and 2 bases from J, leaving 14 bases between. The CDR3 contains 15 residues. This CDR3 reads CASSSGNTLNYGYTF. The CDR3 DNA is TGTGCCAGCAGCTCTGGAAACACCCTAAACTATGGCTACACCTTC. Complete variable domain (other parts from reference TRBV7-9 and TRBJ1-2): DTGVSQNPRHKITKRGQNVTFRCDPISEHNRLYWYRQTLGQGPEFLTYFQNEAQLEKSRLLSDRFSAERPKGSFSTLEIQRTEQGDSAMYLCASSSGNTLNYGYTFGSGTRLTVV.

The chain combines TRBV19 with TRBJ1-6, with 7 bases matching TRBD1. Germline V gene lookup returns CDR1 LNHDA and CDR2 SQIVND (reference sequence). The CDR3 loop spans 15 amino acids. Trimming took 4 bases from V and 5 from J; bases not matched to a gene: 5. The DNA of the CDR3 is TGTGCCAGTAGTAGCTTGGGACAGAATAATTCACCCCTCCACTTT. Encoded protein: CASSSLGQNNSPLHF.

This clone was detected a few times. Different DNA sequences within this sample yield the same CDR3. V is TRBV18 and J is TRBJ2-2; D is unclear. V was trimmed by 2 bases and J by 3 bases, leaving 1 base between them. The CDR3 covers 12 residues. CDR1 is KGHSH, CDR2 LQKENI, per germline. The CDR3 region has the DNA TGTGCCAGCTCACCAGACACCGGGGAGCTGTTTTTT. Its translation is CASSPDTGELFF.

The chain couples TRBV11-2 to TRBJ2-1; no clear D. CDR1 is SGHAT, CDR2 FQNNGV, per germline. This CDR3 spans 14 amino acids. Trimming pared 3 bases from V and 5 bases from J, leaving 11 bases between. The CDR3: CASSFKEPDNEQFF. As DNA, the CDR3 is TGTGCCAGCAGCTTTAAGGAGCCGGACAATGAGCAGTTCTTC.

This sequence joins TRBV5-5 and TRBJ2-6; perhaps TRBD1 as D (5 bases). V was shortened by 0 bases and J by 0 bases, with 10 bases between the two germline ends. The CDR3 covers 17 residues. Germline assignment: CDR1 SGHKS and CDR2 YYEKEE (reference sequence). The CDR3 nucleotides read TGTGCCAGCAGCTTGGCCGTGGGGCTCTCTGGGGCCAACGTCCTGACTTTC. As protein: CASSLAVGLSGANVLTF.

This clone was found a few times. The chain combines TRBV6-5 with TRBJ2-7; 9 bases line up with TRBD2. This CDR3 contains 15 residues. Germline-derived CDR1 and CDR2 are MNHEY and SVGAGI. The trim removed 6 bases at V and 4 bases at J, leaving 10 bases unmatched. CDR3 nucleotide sequence: TGTGCCAGCAGCCTGGGGCGGGGGGGATTTTACGAGCAGTACTTC. Protein sequence: CASSLGRGGFYEQYF.

The chain links TRBV5-8 to TRBJ1-1; tentative D call: TRBD1 (5 bases). Looked up from germline, CDR1 is SGHTS and CDR2 is YDEGEE. Trimming took 1 base from V and 0 from J, leaving 7 bases between them. The CDR3 is made up of 14 amino acids. The CDR3 region is CASSLSGMNTEAFF. The DNA of the CDR3 is TGTGCCAGCAGCTTGTCAGGGATGAACACTGAAGCTTTCTTT.

The chain carries TRBV6-6 and TRBJ1-4; D uncertain. Trimming cost V 2 bases and J 5 bases, with 6 bases left between them. CDR1 is MNHNY and CDR2 is SVGAGI in the germline V gene (reference sequence). This CDR3 is built from 13 residues. The CDR3 DNA reads as TGTGCCAGCAGTTACGGGAAAAATGAAAAACTGTTTTTT. As protein: CASSYGKNEKLFF.

The chain joins TRBV6-5 to TRBJ2-7; 11 bases fit TRBD1. In germline, CDR1 is MNHEY, CDR2 SVGAGI. This CDR3 contains 13 residues. V lost 6 bases and J lost 3; bases outside the gene matches: 1. The CDR3, as DNA: TGTGCCAGCAGGGACAGGGGGCACTACGAGCAGTACTTC. Translating it yields CASRDRGHYEQYF.

J is TRBJ1-5 and V is TRBV6-6; perhaps TRBD1 as D (5 bases). The V gene lost 6 bases and the J gene lost 11 bases, with 20 bases spanning the gap. Germline V gene data show CDR1 as MNHNY and CDR2 as SVGAGI (reference sequence). The CDR3 runs to 14 residues. CDR3 nucleotides: TGTGCCAGCAGGGCCGGCCTGGGCGAAGGGGCCCAGCATTTT. Translating gives CASRAGLGEGAQHF.

The chain uses TRBV3-1 (or the pseudogene TRBV3-2) and TRBJ2-7; no definite D call. V lost 1 base, J lost 0 bases, and 22 bases lay in between. This CDR3 has 19 amino acids. In germline, CDR1 is LGHDT, CDR2 YNNKEL (reference sequence). CDR3 coding DNA: TGTGCCAGCAGCCAAGGCCCCGGACGGTATTCCGAGAGCTCCTACGAGCAGTACTTC. Protein: CASSQGPGRYSESSYEQYF.